The clone carrying this TCR beta chain was seen only a few times. Antigen: not known. Sequenced with the Oncomine TCR Beta short-read assay was DNA taken from cultured CD4+ T cells. Using its own MiXCR run on the PCR reads, TCRdb lists one record per CDR3 protein. This sample has 3,200 or so distinct CDR3 sequences, with around three quarters found just once. These data come from a study of vaccination and CD4 T cells after COVID-19. The study's findings and limits: The median count of SARS-CoV-2-reactive clonotypes rose from around 21 to 38, not significantly.

Treatment noted: roughly nine-day PBMC culture with coronavirus spike peptide pools or control peptides (ViraFEST assay). This CDR3 spans 15 amino acids. Trimming shortened V by 8 bases and J by 0 bases, and 16 bases separated the two germline ends. CDR1 and CDR2 (germline): SNHLY, FYNNEI. The chain combines TRBV2 with TRBJ1-1; no clear D gene. The clonotype was recovered from a human donor who had recovered from COVID-19. Material: CD4+ T cells from blood, cultured in vitro. CDR3 sequence reads: CASGDGRTLNTEAFF. The CDR3 region has the DNA TGTGCCAGCGGCGACGGCAGAACCTTGAACACTGAAGCTTTCTTT.